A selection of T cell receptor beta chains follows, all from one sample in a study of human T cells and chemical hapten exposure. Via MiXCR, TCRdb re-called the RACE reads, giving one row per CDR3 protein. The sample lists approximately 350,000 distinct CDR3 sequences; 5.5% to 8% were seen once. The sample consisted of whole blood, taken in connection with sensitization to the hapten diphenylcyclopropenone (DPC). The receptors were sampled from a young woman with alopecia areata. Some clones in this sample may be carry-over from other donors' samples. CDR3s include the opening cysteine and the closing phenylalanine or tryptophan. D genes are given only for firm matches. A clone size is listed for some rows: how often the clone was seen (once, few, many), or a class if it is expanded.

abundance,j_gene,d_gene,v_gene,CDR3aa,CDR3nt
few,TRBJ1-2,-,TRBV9,CASSGDAGYTF,TGTGCCAGCAGCGGCGACGCTGGCTACACCTTC
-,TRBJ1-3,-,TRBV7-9,CASSAQETAAEF,TGTGCCAGCAGCGCACAGGAGACCGCAGCCGAATTC
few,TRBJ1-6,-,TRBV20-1,CSVSTGEGRSPLHF,TGCAGTGTCAGTACCGGCGAAGGACGATCACCCCTCCACTTT
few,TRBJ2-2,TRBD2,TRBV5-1,CASSLGLAGYPRPGELFF,TGCGCCAGCAGCTTGGGACTAGCGGGGTACCCGAGGCCCGGGGAGCTGTTTTTT
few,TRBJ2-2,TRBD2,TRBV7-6,CASSPGGAETGELFF,TGTGCCAGCAGCCCCGGGGGGGCCGAAACCGGGGAGCTGTTTTTT
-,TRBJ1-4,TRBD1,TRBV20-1,CSARDLLGTEQEKLFF,TGCAGTGCTAGAGACCTCCTCGGGACAGAGCAAGAAAAACTGTTTTTT
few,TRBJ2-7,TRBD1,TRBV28,CASSPSWPGQGDNEQYF,TGTGCCAGCAGTCCTTCGTGGCCGGGACAGGGGGATAACGAGCAGTACTTC
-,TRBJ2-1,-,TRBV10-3,CAIKTEYNEQFF,TGTGCCATCAAAACAGAATACAATGAGCAGTTCTTC
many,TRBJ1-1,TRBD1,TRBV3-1,CASSRLTGGGPLFF,TGTGCCAGCAGCCGCCTGACAGGGGGAGGCCCCCTCTTCTTT
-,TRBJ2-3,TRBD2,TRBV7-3,CASSFGLAGDTDTQYF,TGTGCCAGCAGCTTTGGACTAGCGGGGGACACAGATACGCAGTATTTT
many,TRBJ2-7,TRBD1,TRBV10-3,CAIRKRDRDSYEQYF,TGTGCCATCCGCAAGCGTGACAGGGACTCCTACGAGCAGTACTTC
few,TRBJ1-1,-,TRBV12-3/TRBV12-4,CASGTRSPMNTEAFF,TGTGCCAGCGGAACGCGGAGTCCCATGAACACTGAAGCTTTCTTT
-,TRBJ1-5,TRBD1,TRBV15,CATSRDRQGANQPQHF,TGTGCCACCAGCAGAGATAGGCAGGGGGCCAATCAGCCCCAGCATTTT
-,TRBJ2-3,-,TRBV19,CASNEKYDIERKYF,TGTGCCAGTAATGAGAAGTATGATATCGAACGCAAGTATTTT
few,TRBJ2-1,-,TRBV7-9,CASSLPFGEQFF,TGTGCCAGCAGCCTCCCGTTCGGTGAGCAGTTCTTC
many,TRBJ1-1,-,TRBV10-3,CAIREALNTEAFF,TGTGCCATCAGGGAAGCGCTGAACACTGAAGCTTTCTTT
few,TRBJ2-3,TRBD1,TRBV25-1,CASQFGRGGKVHSDTQYF,TGTGCCAGCCAATTTGGGAGAGGGGGCAAGGTGCATTCTGATACGCAGTATTTT
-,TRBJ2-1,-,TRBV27,CASSPPRVYNEQFF,TGTGCCAGCAGTCCACCCCGGGTTTACAATGAGCAGTTCTTC
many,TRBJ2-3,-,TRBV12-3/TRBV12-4,CASTAQARGTDTQYF,TGTGCCAGCACTGCCCAGGCTAGGGGAACAGATACGCAGTATTTT
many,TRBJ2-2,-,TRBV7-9,CASSLETTNTGELFF,TGTGCCAGCAGCTTAGAAACCACGAACACCGGGGAGCTGTTTTTT
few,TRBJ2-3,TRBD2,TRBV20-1,CSARVGLAGRTDTQYF,TGCAGTGCTAGAGTCGGACTAGCGGGGCGCACAGATACGCAGTATTTT
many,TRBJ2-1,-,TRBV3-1,CASSQVDGEQFF,TGTGCCAGCAGCCAGGTGGACGGTGAGCAGTTCTTC
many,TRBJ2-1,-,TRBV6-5,CASRLGGDSYNEQFF,TGTGCCAGCAGGTTAGGTGGGGACTCCTACAATGAGCAGTTCTTC
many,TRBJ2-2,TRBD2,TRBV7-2,CASSLQASGGNTGELFF,TGTGCCAGCAGCCTACAGGCTAGCGGGGGGAACACCGGGGAGCTGTTTTTT
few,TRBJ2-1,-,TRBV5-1,CASSLSSDWGNEQFF,TGCGCCAGCAGCTTGTCCTCGGATTGGGGGAATGAGCAGTTCTTC